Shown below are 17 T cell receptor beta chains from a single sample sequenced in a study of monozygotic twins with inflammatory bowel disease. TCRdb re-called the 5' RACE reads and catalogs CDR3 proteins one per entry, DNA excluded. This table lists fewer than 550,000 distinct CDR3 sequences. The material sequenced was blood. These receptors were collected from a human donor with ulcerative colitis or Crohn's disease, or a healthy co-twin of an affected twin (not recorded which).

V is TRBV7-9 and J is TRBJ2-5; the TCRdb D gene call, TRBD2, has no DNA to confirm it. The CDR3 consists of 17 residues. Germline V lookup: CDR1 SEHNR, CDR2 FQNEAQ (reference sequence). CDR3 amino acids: CASSPPLAKESLATQYF.

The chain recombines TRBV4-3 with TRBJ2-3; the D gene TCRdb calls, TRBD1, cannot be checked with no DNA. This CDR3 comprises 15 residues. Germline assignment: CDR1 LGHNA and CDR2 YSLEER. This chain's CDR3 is CASSNGISSTDTQYF.

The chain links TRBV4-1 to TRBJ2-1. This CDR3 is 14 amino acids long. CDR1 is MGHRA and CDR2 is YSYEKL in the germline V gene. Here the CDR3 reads CASSQDRLSNEQFF.

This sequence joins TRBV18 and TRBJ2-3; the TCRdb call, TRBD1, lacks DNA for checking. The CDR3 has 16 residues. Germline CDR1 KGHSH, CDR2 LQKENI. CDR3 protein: CASSPTSTGVTDTQYF.

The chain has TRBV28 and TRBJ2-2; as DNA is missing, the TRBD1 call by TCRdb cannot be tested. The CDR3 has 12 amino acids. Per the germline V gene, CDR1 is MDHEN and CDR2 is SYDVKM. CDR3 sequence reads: CASTRVETELFF.

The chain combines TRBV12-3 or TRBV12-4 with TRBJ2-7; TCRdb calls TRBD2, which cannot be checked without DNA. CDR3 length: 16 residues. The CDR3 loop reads CASSPWTSGALYEQYF.

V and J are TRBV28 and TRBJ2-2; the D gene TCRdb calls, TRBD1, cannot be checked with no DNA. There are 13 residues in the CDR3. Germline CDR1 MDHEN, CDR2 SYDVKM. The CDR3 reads CASNFGGTGELFF.

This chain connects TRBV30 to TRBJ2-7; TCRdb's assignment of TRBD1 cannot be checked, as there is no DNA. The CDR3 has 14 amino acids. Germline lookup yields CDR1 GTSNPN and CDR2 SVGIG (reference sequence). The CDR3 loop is CAWSRQGAPGEQYF.

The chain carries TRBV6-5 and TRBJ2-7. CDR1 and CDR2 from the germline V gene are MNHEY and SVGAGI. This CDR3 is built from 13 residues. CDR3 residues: CASSLGDPYEQYF.

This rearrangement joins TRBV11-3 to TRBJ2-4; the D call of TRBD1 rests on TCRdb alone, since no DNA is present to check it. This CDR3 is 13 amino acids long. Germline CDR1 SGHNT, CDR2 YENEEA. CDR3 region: CASSQGQGMIQYF.

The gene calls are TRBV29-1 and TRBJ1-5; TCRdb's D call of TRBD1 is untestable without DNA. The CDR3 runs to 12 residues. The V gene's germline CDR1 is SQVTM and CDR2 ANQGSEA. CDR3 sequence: CSVQKGNQPQHF.

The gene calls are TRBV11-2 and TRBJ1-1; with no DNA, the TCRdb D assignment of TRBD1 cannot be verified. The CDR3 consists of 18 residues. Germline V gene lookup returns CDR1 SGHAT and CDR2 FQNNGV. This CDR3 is CASRTYPGGFGMNTEAFF.

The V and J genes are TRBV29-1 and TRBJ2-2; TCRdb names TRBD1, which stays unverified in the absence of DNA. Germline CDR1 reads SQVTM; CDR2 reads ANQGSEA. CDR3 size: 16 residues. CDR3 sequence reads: CSVVSDRGGNTGELFF.

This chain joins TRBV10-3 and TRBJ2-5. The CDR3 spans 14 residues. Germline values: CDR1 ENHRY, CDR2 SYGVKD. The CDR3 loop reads CAISESSFQETQYF.

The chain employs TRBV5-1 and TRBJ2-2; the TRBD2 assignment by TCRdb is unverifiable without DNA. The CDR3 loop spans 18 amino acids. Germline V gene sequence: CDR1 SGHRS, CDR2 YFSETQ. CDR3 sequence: CASSLGTSGTMGTGELFF.

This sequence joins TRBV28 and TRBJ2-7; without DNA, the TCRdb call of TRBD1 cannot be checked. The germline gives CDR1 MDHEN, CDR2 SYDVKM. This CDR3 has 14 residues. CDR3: CASRRGGMAIEQYF.

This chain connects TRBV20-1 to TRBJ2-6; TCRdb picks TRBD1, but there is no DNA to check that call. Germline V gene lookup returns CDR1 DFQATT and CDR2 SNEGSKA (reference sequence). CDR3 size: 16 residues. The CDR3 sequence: CSARPMTGTGANVLTF.